One sample yielded the 17 T cell receptor beta chains listed below, sequenced in a study of blood T cell repertoires in COVID-19. Repertoires were generated with immunoSEQ multiplex PCR, while TCRdb's copy carries only in-frame clones and drops some. Found here are 90,000 to 150,000 clones, over 75% of them singletons; the top ten hold approximately 11%. Material for sequencing was peripheral blood. These receptor sequences come from a man older than 75 with acute or convalescent COVID-19.

In this sample, this clone turned up a few times. V gene TRBV30 combines with J gene TRBJ2-1, with TRBD2 matching over 13 bases. The CDR3 sequence is 14 residues long. Trimming took 4 bases from V and 9 from J; bases not matched to a gene: 6. Looked up from germline, CDR1 is GTSNPN and CDR2 is SVGIG (reference sequence). Here the CDR3 reads CAWTGLAGRGEQFF. Written as DNA, the CDR3 is TGTGCCTGGACGGGACTAGCGGGAAGGGGTGAGCAGTTCTTC.

V gene TRBV24-1 combines with J gene TRBJ1-1; no clear D. The V gene lost 8 bases and the J gene lost 0 bases, with 3 bases spanning the gap. Germline V lookup: CDR1 KGHDR, CDR2 SFDVKD. The CDR3 totals 11 residues. Here the CDR3 DNA reads TGTGCCACCATTATGAACACTGAAGCTTTCTTT. Amino acids: CATIMNTEAFF.

The CDR3: CASARLAGPYNEQFF. The DNA of the CDR3 is TGTGCCAGCGCCCGTCTAGCGGGACCGTACAATGAGCAGTTCTTC. V gene TRBV9 combines with J gene TRBJ2-1, with TRBD2 identical over 9 bases. CDR1 and CDR2 (germline): SGDLS, YYNGEE. Unmatched junction bases numbered 9, after V lost 7 bases and J lost 4 bases. CDR3 length equals 15 residues.

This clone was seen more than once but under ten times. V usage is TRBV19 and J usage is TRBJ1-5; possibly TRBD1 for D (5 bases). V shed 1 base and J shed 5 bases, with 21 bases lying between them. From germline, CDR1 is LNHDA and CDR2 SQIVND (reference sequence). This CDR3 has 18 residues. The CDR3 loop is CASSIGTGRAGTYQPQHF. For the CDR3, the DNA is TGTGCCAGTAGTATAGGGACGGGCAGGGCAGGAACCTATCAGCCCCAGCATTTT.

The chain joins TRBV5-1 to TRBJ2-5; 7 nucleotides align to TRBD2. This CDR3 spans 16 amino acids. Germline loops: CDR1 SGHRS, CDR2 YFSETQ. V trimming: 1 base; J trimming: 2 bases; junction bases outside the gene matches: 8. The CDR3 DNA reads as TGCGCCAGCAGCTTGATGGCTAGCGGACTTCAAGAGACCCAGTACTTC. It yields the protein CASSLMASGLQETQYF.

The rearrangement uses TRBV5-4 and TRBJ2-5; the match to TRBD2 covers 10 bases. V shed 3 bases and J 1 base; nucleotides not matched to a gene: 6. CDR1 SGHNT and CDR2 YYREEE come from the germline V gene (reference sequence). The CDR3 has 16 amino acids. In nucleotides, the CDR3 is TGTGCCAGCAGCTCTGGTGCTAGCGGGGGCCAAGAGACCCAGTACTTC. This encodes CASSSGASGGQETQYF.

This clone was recorded a few times. This sequence joins TRBV18 and TRBJ1-1; TRBD1 is a possible D gene (6 bases). V was clipped by 3 bases and J by 1 base, with 15 bases between them. This CDR3 spans 16 amino acids. In germline, CDR1 is KGHSH, CDR2 LQKENI. CDR3 DNA sequence: TGTGCCAGCTCACCGAGGCGGACAGCCTCGAACACTGAAGCTTTCTTT. This gives the protein CASSPRRTASNTEAFF.

This clone has just one count. The chain combines TRBV6-1 with TRBJ2-5, with D possibly TRBD2 on 7 matching bases. Trimming removed 4 bases at V and 6 bases at J, with 21 bases between. The CDR3 is made up of 16 amino acids. Germline CDR1 is MNHNS and CDR2 is SASEGT. CDR3 nucleotides: TGTGCCAGCAGTGTCTCAAGGGGGGGGGCCGGTAAGACCCAGTACTTC. Amino acid sequence: CASSVSRGGAGKTQYF.

This clone was recorded a few times. The chain employs TRBV28 and TRBJ1-5; 7 nucleotides match TRBD1. In germline, CDR1 is MDHEN, CDR2 SYDVKM. V trimming: 7 bases; J trimming: 1 base; junction bases outside the gene matches: 4. This CDR3 region has 14 residues. The CDR3, as DNA: TGTGCCAGCATCGGACAGGCAAGCAATCAGCCCCAGCATTTT. Amino acid sequence: CASIGQASNQPQHF. The complete variable domain, with remaining parts taken from reference TRBV28 and TRBJ1-5, reads DVKVTQSSRYLVKRTGEKVFLECVQDMDHENMFWYRQDPGLGLRLIYFSYDVKMKEKGDIPEGYSVSREKKERFSLILESASTNQTSMYLCASIGQASNQPQHFGDGTRLSIL.

The rearrangement uses TRBV28 and TRBJ1-2, with TRBD1 identical over 7 bases. The CDR3 runs 15 residues. From germline, CDR1 is MDHEN and CDR2 SYDVKM. The V and J ends lost 6 bases and 3 bases, in that order; junction bases with no gene match: 10. CDR3 in DNA: TGTGCCAGCAGCAAAACGGGAGGGGGCTACTATGGCTACACCTTC. Protein sequence: CASSKTGGGYYGYTF.

As DNA, the CDR3 is TGTGCCAGCAGTTACCAGGGGACGACCACTGAAGCTTTCTTT. Its translation is CASSYQGTTTEAFF. V gene TRBV6-5 combines with J gene TRBJ1-1; perhaps TRBD1 as D (6 bases). The CDR3 is 14 amino acids. V was clipped by 2 bases and J by 4 bases, with 11 bases between them. Per the germline V gene, CDR1 is MNHEY and CDR2 is SVGAGI.

The V gene is TRBV25-1, the J gene TRBJ1-2; D is ambiguous. Per germline, CDR1 MGHDK and CDR2 SYGVNS. V gave up 7 bases and J gave up 8 bases, with 20 bases separating them. The CDR3 extends over 14 amino acids. The CDR3: CASTTRSGDGGYTF. The CDR3 DNA is TGTGCCAGCACCACGCGGTCGGGAGATGGGGGCTACACCTTC.

The sample holds a few counts of this clone. The J gene is TRBJ2-1, the V gene TRBV24-1; tentative D call: TRBD2 (5 bases). The V gene lost 2 bases and the J gene lost 0 bases, with 10 bases spanning the gap. Germline assignment: CDR1 KGHDR and CDR2 SFDVKD. The CDR3 has 16 amino acids. In DNA, the CDR3 is TGTGCCACCAGTGATTCATGGACTGGCTCCTACAATGAGCAGTTCTTC. Protein: CATSDSWTGSYNEQFF.

The chain employs TRBV7-2 and TRBJ1-1; D might be TRBD1 (6 bases). CDR3 length equals 16 residues. V lost 3 bases and J 2 bases, leaving 16 bases between the germline ends. Looked up from germline, CDR1 is SGHTA and CDR2 is FQGNSA. CDR3 DNA: TGTGCCAGCAGCTTCAAGTTGACAGGAGTCAACACTGAAGCTTTCTTT. Residues: CASSFKLTGVNTEAFF.

The gene calls are TRBV7-9 and TRBJ2-2, with D perhaps TRBD1 (7 bases). The CDR3 length is 17 residues. Trimming cost V 4 bases and J 5 bases, with 20 bases left between them. Per the germline V gene, CDR1 is SEHNR and CDR2 is FQNEAQ (reference sequence). CDR3 loop: CASSSQGGGGPTGELFF. CDR3 in DNA: TGTGCCAGCAGCTCCCAGGGTGGAGGGGGCCCGACCGGGGAGCTGTTTTTT.

A few counts support this clone. The chain recombines TRBV18 with TRBJ1-1, with D hard to call. V lost 3 bases and J lost 10, with 12 bases in between. The CDR3 length is 12 residues. CDR1 is KGHSH, CDR2 LQKENI, per germline. DNA for the CDR3: TGTGCCAGCTCACCCGAGAGAACTAGAGCTTTCTTT. This encodes CASSPERTRAFF.

The chain joins TRBV25-1 to TRBJ1-3; 9 nucleotides align to TRBD1. After removal of 6 bases from V and 4 bases from J, the junction contained 10 bases not matched to a gene. This CDR3 has 16 residues. Per germline, CDR1 MGHDK and CDR2 SYGVNS. The CDR3 loop is CASRGRGQGFGNTIYF. The DNA of the CDR3 is TGTGCCAGCAGGGGACGAGGACAGGGGTTCGGAAACACCATATATTTT.